The 27 T cell receptor beta chains below come from one sample, sequenced in a study of blood T cell repertoires in COVID-19. Sequenced by immunoSEQ multiplex PCR; TCRdb stores in-frame clones only, minus some. The table shows some 400,000 clones, with 90% occurring only once. Sequenced sample: peripheral blood. These receptors all stem from a man aged 18 to 30 with active or convalescent COVID-19.

This clone has only a few counts. The rearrangement links TRBV4-1 to TRBJ1-1, with 11 bases that match TRBD1. Germline V gene sequence: CDR1 MGHRA, CDR2 YSYEKL. There are 16 residues in the CDR3. V shed 3 bases and J 0 bases; nucleotides not matched to a gene: 3. In nucleotides, the CDR3 is TGCGCCAGCAGCCATGGACAGGGGGCCATGAACACTGAAGCTTTCTTT. Amino acids: CASSHGQGAMNTEAFF.

This clone was detected a few times. The chain carries TRBV19 and TRBJ1-1; TRBD1 aligns across 8 bases. The CDR3 contains 15 residues. From germline, CDR1 is LNHDA and CDR2 SQIVND (reference sequence). V shed 3 bases and J 4 bases; nucleotides not matched to a gene: 7. The CDR3 sequence is CASSMSDRVITEAFF. Here the CDR3 DNA reads TGTGCCAGTAGTATGTCGGACAGGGTGATCACTGAAGCTTTCTTT.

Concerning this clone itself: Other DNA sequences of this sample code for an identical CDR3. This chain links TRBV5-1 with TRBJ1-1; the D gene is possibly TRBD1 (5 bases). V dropped 1 base and J dropped 1 base, with 8 bases sitting between them. The V gene's germline CDR1 is SGHRS and CDR2 YFSETQ. There are 14 residues in the CDR3. The CDR3 spells CASSLQGGNTEAFF. The CDR3, as DNA: TGCGCCAGCAGCTTGCAGGGAGGGAACACTGAAGCTTTCTTT.

V usage is TRBV24-1 and J usage is TRBJ2-5, with 9 bases lining up with TRBD1. The CDR3 extends over 16 amino acids. Germline lookup yields CDR1 KGHDR and CDR2 SFDVKD. V dropped 5 bases and J dropped 5; count of bases not matched to a gene: 11. CDR3 coding DNA: TGTGCCACCAGTGCCTTGACAGGGGGTTCCCGGGAGACCCAGTACTTC. Encoded protein: CATSALTGGSRETQYF.

This chain joins TRBV7-3 and TRBJ2-2; tentatively, D is TRBD2 (6 bases). Germline assignment: CDR1 SGHTA and CDR2 FQGTGA. CDR3 size: 16 residues. Trimming stripped 6 bases from V and 2 bases from J, with 16 bases between. CDR3: CASRFRSGSNTGELFF. The CDR3 region has the DNA TGTGCCAGCAGATTCCGTAGCGGCAGTAACACCGGGGAGCTGTTTTTT.

The V gene is TRBV7-9, the J gene TRBJ1-1; no clear D gene. Trimming removed 2 bases from V and 7 bases from J, with 5 bases in between. The germline gives CDR1 SEHNR, CDR2 FQNEAQ (reference sequence). The CDR3 is made up of 11 amino acids. CDR3 protein: CASSLIGEAFF. The CDR3 region has the DNA TGTGCCAGCAGCTTAATCGGTGAAGCTTTCTTT.

The rearrangement uses TRBV7-3 and TRBJ2-7, with D unresolved. CDR1 and CDR2 from the germline V gene are SGHTA and FQGTGA. The CDR3 loop spans 15 amino acids. V was pared by 2 bases and J by 0 bases, with 11 bases between. CDR3 residues: CASSLVASTSYEQYF. CDR3 in DNA: TGTGCCAGCAGCTTAGTAGCATCCACCTCCTACGAGCAGTACTTC.

V and J are TRBV9 and TRBJ1-2; 9 bases are a match to TRBD1. After removal of 1 base from V and 2 bases from J, the junction contained 0 bases not matched to a gene. The CDR3 spans 14 residues. Germline-derived CDR1 and CDR2 are SGDLS and YYNGEE. The CDR3 DNA reads TGTGCCAGCAGCGTAACAGGGGGCAACTATGGCTACACCTTC. It translates to CASSVTGGNYGYTF. Full variable domain (missing parts from reference TRBV9 and TRBJ1-2): DSGVTQTPKHLITATGQRVTLRCSPRSGDLSVYWYQQSLDQGLQFLIQYYNGEERAKGNILERFSAQQFPDLHSELNLSSLELGDSALYFCASSVTGGNYGYTFGSGTRLTVV.

The rearrangement uses TRBV3-1 (or the pseudogene TRBV3-2) and TRBJ1-1, with TRBD1 as a possible D gene (5 bases). Germline CDR1 is LGHDT and CDR2 is YNNKEL (reference sequence). The length of the CDR3 is 15 residues. V was pared by 4 bases and J by 3 bases, with 15 bases between. CDR3 sequence reads: CASSRIGHGYTEAFF. The CDR3 DNA is TGTGCCAGCAGCCGAATAGGACACGGATACACTGAAGCTTTCTTT.

The chain has TRBV28 and TRBJ1-3; 12 bases are shared with TRBD1. The CDR3 is 15 amino acids. Germline V gives CDR1 MDHEN, CDR2 SYDVKM. The trim removed 5 bases at V and 4 bases at J, leaving 3 bases unmatched. CDR3 loop: CASSPGQGAGNTIYF. DNA of the CDR3: TGTGCCAGCAGTCCGGGACAGGGGGCGGGAAACACCATATATTTT.

This clone was picked up a small number of times. The chain has TRBV6-5 and TRBJ1-4; D may be TRBD1 (6 bases). The CDR3 sequence is 12 residues long. Germline CDR1 MNHEY, CDR2 SVGAGI. Trimming took 6 bases from V and 6 from J, leaving 8 bases between them. CDR3 residues: CASRNRDEKLFF. The CDR3 nucleotides are TGTGCCAGCAGAAACAGGGATGAAAAACTGTTTTTT.

The V gene is TRBV4-1, the J gene TRBJ1-3; D unresolved. The CDR3 covers 16 residues. The germline V gene has CDR1 MGHRA and CDR2 YSYEKL. V dropped 4 bases and J dropped 8 bases, with 21 bases sitting between them. This chain's CDR3 is CASSPSPSSAGDTIYF. Here the CDR3 DNA reads TGCGCCAGCAGCCCCAGCCCGTCGTCGGCGGGTGACACCATATATTTT.

The rearrangement uses TRBV21-1 and TRBJ2-3; TRBD2, the table's D call, lacks a check against the DNA. TRBV21-1 counts as a pseudogene. CDR3 size: 16 residues. DNA of the CDR3: TGTGCCAGCAGCAACCCCGGGACTATTAGCACAGATACGCAGTATTTT. Its translation: CASSNPGTISTDTQYF.

V is TRBV4-3 and J is TRBJ1-5; tentatively, D is TRBD1 (5 bases). There are 15 residues in the CDR3. V gave up 0 bases and J gave up 0 bases, with 6 bases separating them. CDR1 and CDR2 (germline): LGHNA, YSLEER. In nucleotides, the CDR3 is TGCGCCAGCAGCCAAGAAGGGGTTAGCAATCAGCCCCAGCATTTT. It encodes CASSQEGVSNQPQHF.

V and J are TRBV2 and TRBJ1-2; unclear D gene. CDR1 and CDR2 (germline): SNHLY, FYNNEI. The V end lost 4 bases, the J end lost 6 bases, and 15 bases lay between the germline ends. The CDR3 extends over 14 amino acids. CDR3 nucleotides: TGTGCCAGCAGTGGGCAGGTCTTATGGGATGGCTACACCTTC. It translates to CASSGQVLWDGYTF.

The sample holds one count of this clone. The genes are TRBV5-6 and TRBJ2-2, with D unresolved. Germline values: CDR1 SGHDT, CDR2 YYEEEE. V was shortened by 1 base and J by 6 bases, with 4 bases between the two germline ends. This CDR3 has 12 residues. CDR3 protein: CASSLSAGELFF. The CDR3 bases are TGTGCCAGCAGCTTGTCGGCCGGGGAGCTGTTTTTT.

The chain employs TRBV9 and TRBJ2-2, with D perhaps matching TRBD2 (6 bases). CDR1 is SGDLS and CDR2 is YYNGEE in the germline V gene. The CDR3 has 16 residues. V was clipped by 4 bases and J by 4 bases, with 17 bases between them. DNA for the CDR3: TGTGCCAGCAGCCTCAGTTGGGGCGGGGTCACCGGGGAGCTGTTTTTT. This codes for CASSLSWGGVTGELFF.

The chain employs TRBV7-9 and TRBJ1-5; no clear D gene. From germline, CDR1 is SEHNR and CDR2 FQNEAQ (reference sequence). The CDR3 loop spans 15 amino acids. V was clipped by 3 bases and J by 3 bases, with 12 bases between them. This CDR3 reads CASSFSWANNQPQHF. DNA of the CDR3: TGTGCCAGCAGCTTTTCATGGGCGAACAATCAGCCCCAGCATTTT.

This chain connects TRBV6-5 to TRBJ1-6, with 7 positions matching TRBD1. V lost 6 bases to trimming and J lost 4 bases; unmatched junction nucleotides: 3. CDR3 length: 14 residues. Germline V gene lookup returns CDR1 MNHEY and CDR2 SVGAGI. The CDR3 region is CASSRDRYNSPLHF. The CDR3 bases are TGTGCCAGCAGCAGGGACAGATATAATTCACCCCTCCACTTT.

V usage is TRBV7-2 and J usage is TRBJ2-3; D is unclear. Looked up from germline, CDR1 is SGHTA and CDR2 is FQGNSA. This CDR3 has 14 amino acids. Trimming stripped 5 bases from V and 1 base from J, with 10 bases between. The CDR3 here is CASSPMAGTDTQYF. In DNA form, the CDR3 reads TGTGCCAGCAGCCCCATGGCAGGCACAGATACGCAGTATTTT. Filled out from reference TRBV7-2 and TRBJ2-3, the complete variable domain reads GAGVSQSPSNKVTEKGKDVELRCDPISGHTALYWYRQSLGQGLEFLIYFQGNSAPDKSGLPSDRFSAERTGGSVSTLTIQRTQQEDSAVYLCASSPMAGTDTQYFGPGTRLTVL.

The V and J genes are TRBV6-5 and TRBJ1-4; the D gene is possibly TRBD1 (5 bases). This CDR3 spans 16 amino acids. The germline V gene encodes CDR1 MNHEY and CDR2 SVGAGI. The ends were cut back, 0 bases at V and 3 bases at J, with 11 bases in the middle. The CDR3 loop is CASSYSTGVANEKLFF. The CDR3 DNA reads as TGTGCCAGCAGTTACTCGACGGGGGTCGCTAATGAAAAACTGTTTTTT.

The chain uses TRBV29-1 and TRBJ1-1, with TRBD1 as a possible D gene (5 bases). The CDR3 runs 14 residues. V shed 3 bases and J shed 0 bases, with 11 bases lying between them. Germline values: CDR1 SQVTM, CDR2 ANQGSEA. CDR3 bases: TGCAGCGTTGAGGGGCACCTCATGAACACTGAAGCTTTCTTT. It is translated as CSVEGHLMNTEAFF.

This clone was seen just once. The chain recombines TRBV29-1 with TRBJ1-2; D ambiguous. This CDR3 is 15 amino acids long. V was clipped by 6 bases and J by 5 bases, with 22 bases between them. CDR1 and CDR2 (germline): SQVTM, ANQGSEA. The CDR3 region is CSVTKRGGRSYGYTF. The CDR3 DNA sequence: TGCAGCGTGACAAAGCGGGGAGGGCGATCGTATGGCTACACCTTC.

The chain recombines TRBV2 with TRBJ2-5; D possibly corresponds to TRBD1 (5 bases). The ends were cut back, 2 bases at V and 5 bases at J, with 12 bases in the middle. Germline V gene lookup returns CDR1 SNHLY and CDR2 FYNNEI. The CDR3 is made up of 14 amino acids. CDR3 amino acids: CASSELGAKETQYF. CDR3 in DNA: TGTGCCAGCAGTGAATTAGGGGCCAAGGAGACCCAGTACTTC.

This clone has a single count. V usage is TRBV6-4 and J usage is TRBJ1-2, with no clear D. The CDR3 has 11 amino acids. V lost 2 bases and J 8 bases, leaving 6 bases between the germline ends. CDR1 and CDR2 (germline): MRHNA, SNTAGT. The CDR3 reads CASSDGGGYTF. The CDR3 region has the DNA TGTGCCAGCAGTGACGGAGGGGGCTACACCTTC.

This chain links TRBV6-2 or TRBV6-3 with TRBJ2-7, with TRBD1 as a possible D gene (6 bases). V lost 6 bases and J 5 bases, leaving 17 bases between the germline ends. Germline-derived CDR1 and CDR2 are MNHEY and SVGEGT. The CDR3 contains 14 residues. The chain's CDR3 is CASSGDIAVDEQYF. CDR3 nucleotide sequence: TGTGCCAGCAGCGGGGACATTGCCGTCGACGAGCAGTACTTC.

The chain is built from TRBV4-1 and TRBJ1-5; D not certain. Germline CDR1 and CDR2: MGHRA and YSYEKL. V was shortened by 0 bases and J by 2 bases, with 11 bases between the two germline ends. The CDR3 is made up of 16 amino acids. CDR3 sequence: CASSQDPGIGNQPQHF. DNA of the CDR3: TGCGCCAGCAGCCAAGATCCCGGGATTGGCAATCAGCCCCAGCATTTT.